This T cell receptor (beta chain) was identified during a study of regulatory T cells in long-lasting Graves disease. V shed 5 bases and J 4 bases; nucleotides not matched to a gene: 5. CDR1 is MDHEN, CDR2 SYDVKM, per germline. The CDR3 loop spans 14 amino acids. Time point given: newly diagnosed GD, antithyroid drugs for less than 3 months. From PBMCs, RNA was extracted and then used to make the TCR library. From an endocrinology department in Xi'an, China, came the patients. In this sample, this clonotype turned up many times. What it binds is not known. Study-level results: Persistent cases favored TRBV28, TRBJ1-2 and TRBJ2-5.

Building of the TCR beta libraries involved iRepertoire HTBI primers and Arm-PCR of CDR3 regions. From the multiplex PCR reads, TCRdb called clonotypes with MiXCR, one entry per CDR3 protein. The top ten hold around a sixth of the sample, which has about 460,000 distinct CDR3 sequences, roughly 15% seen once. In addition, the sample was reused for a study of T cells in Graves' hyperthyroidism and ophthalmopathy. That study adds: RT-PCR in the first round (using the HTBI primer set) targeted the TCR CDR3. Ophthalmopathy prediction by the model preceded onset by a median 6.5 months.

The gene calls are TRBV28 and TRBJ2-1, with 7 bases lining up with TRBD2. The TCR was taken from a woman in her forties or fifties with Graves disease. The sample in question was peripheral blood mononuclear cells (PBMCs), obtained at new diagnosis, from a patient treated with antithyroid drugs. The CDR3 region has the DNA TGTGCCAGCAGTGCGAGGGACTATTACAATGAGCAGTTCTTC. It codes for CASSARDYYNEQFF.